This TCR beta chain was recovered during a study of blood T cell repertoires in COVID-19. Sequencing was performed with immunoSEQ multiplex PCR; in TCRdb, only in-frame clones are kept and a portion is missing. The table includes about 120,000 clones, around 78% detected once. The CDR3 contains 14 residues. CDR1 SGHRS and CDR2 YFSETQ come from the germline V gene. Trimming shortened V by 0 bases and J by 1 base, and 8 bases separated the two germline ends. Concerning this clone itself: A read error may explain this, as a much larger clone is one base away.

What was sequenced was peripheral blood. The clonotype comes from a man in his 70s with acute or convalescent COVID-19. This chain joins TRBV5-1 and TRBJ2-7; D is perhaps TRBD2 (5 bases). This CDR3 reads CASSLVPGSYEQYF. For the CDR3, the DNA is TGCGCCAGCAGCTTGGTTCCGGGATCCTACGAGCAGTACTTC.